The clone carrying this T cell receptor beta chain occurred a few times. What it recognizes is unknown. The data stem from a study of CD8 T cell repertoires and HIV-1 epitope variants. Sequenced by immunoSEQ multiplex PCR; TCRdb stores in-frame clones only, minus some. The sample records some 2,000 clones, approximately 62% being singletons. The CDR3 totals 13 residues. The V and J ends lost 3 bases and 7 bases respectively, with 10 bases between them. The V gene's germline CDR1 is SGHDN and CDR2 FVKESK. The source of this sequence is a male donor with HIV. Sequencing was done on a sample of cultured CD8+ T cells derived from PBMCs. The V and J genes are TRBV14 and TRBJ1-5; D remains ambiguous. This CDR3 reads CASSQSHGQPQHF. The CDR3 DNA sequence: TGTGCCAGCAGCCAGAGTCACGGGCAGCCCCAGCATTTT.